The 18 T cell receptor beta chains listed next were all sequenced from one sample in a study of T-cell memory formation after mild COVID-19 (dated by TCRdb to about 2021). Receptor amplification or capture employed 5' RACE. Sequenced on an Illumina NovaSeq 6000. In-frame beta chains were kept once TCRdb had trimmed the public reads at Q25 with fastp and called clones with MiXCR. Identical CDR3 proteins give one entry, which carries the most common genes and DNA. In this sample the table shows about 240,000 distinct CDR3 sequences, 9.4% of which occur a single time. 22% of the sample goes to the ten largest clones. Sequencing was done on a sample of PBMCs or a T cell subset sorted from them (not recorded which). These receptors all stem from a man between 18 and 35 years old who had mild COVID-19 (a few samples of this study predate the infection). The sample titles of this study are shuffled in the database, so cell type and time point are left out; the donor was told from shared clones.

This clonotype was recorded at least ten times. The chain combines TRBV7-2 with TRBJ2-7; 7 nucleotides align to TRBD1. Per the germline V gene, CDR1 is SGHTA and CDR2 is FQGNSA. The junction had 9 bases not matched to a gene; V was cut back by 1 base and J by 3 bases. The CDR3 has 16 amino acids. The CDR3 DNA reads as TGTGCCAGCAGCTTAGTGCGAGGGGGACAGTTCTACGAGCAGTACTTC. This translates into CASSLVRGGQFYEQYF.

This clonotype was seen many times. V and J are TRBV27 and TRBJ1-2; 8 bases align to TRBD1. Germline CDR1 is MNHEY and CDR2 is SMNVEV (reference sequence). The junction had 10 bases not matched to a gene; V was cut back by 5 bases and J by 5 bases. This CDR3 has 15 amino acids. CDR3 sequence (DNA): TGTGCCAGCAGTCCTCGACAGGGGACTCTTTATGGCTACACCTTC. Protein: CASSPRQGTLYGYTF.

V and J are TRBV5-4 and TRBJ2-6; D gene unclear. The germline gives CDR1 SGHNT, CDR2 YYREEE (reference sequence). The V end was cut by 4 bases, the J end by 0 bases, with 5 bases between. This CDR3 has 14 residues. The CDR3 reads CASSPYSGANVLTF. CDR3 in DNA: TGTGCCAGCAGCCCTTACTCTGGGGCCAACGTCCTGACTTTC.

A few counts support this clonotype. CDR3 nucleotides: TGTGCCACCAGTGATTCCGGGGGGTTCGGGGCCAACGTCCTGACTTTC. Translated, it gives CATSDSGGFGANVLTF. The chain uses TRBV24-1 and TRBJ2-6; TRBD2 aligns across 7 bases. This CDR3 has 16 amino acids. CDR1 is KGHDR and CDR2 is SFDVKD in the germline V gene. The trim removed 2 bases at V and 4 bases at J, leaving 4 bases unmatched.

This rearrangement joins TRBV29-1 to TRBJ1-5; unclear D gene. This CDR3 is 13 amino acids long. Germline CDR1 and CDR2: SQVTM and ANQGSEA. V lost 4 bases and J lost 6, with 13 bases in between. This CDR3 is CSVANSGLQPQHF. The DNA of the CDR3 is TGCAGCGTTGCTAATTCGGGTCTTCAGCCCCAGCATTTT.

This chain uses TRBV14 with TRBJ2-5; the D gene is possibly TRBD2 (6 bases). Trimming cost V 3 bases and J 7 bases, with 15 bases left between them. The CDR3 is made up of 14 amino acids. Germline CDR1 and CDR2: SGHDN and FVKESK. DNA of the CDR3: TGTGCCAGCAGCCAGGGACTTCTAGGGTGGACCCAGTACTTC. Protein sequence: CASSQGLLGWTQYF.

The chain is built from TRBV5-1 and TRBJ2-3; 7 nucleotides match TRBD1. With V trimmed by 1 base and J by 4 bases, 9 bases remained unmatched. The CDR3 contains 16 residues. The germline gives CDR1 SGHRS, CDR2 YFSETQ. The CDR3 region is CASSLYTTGFADTQYF. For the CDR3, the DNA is TGCGCCAGCAGCTTGTATACGACAGGGTTCGCAGATACGCAGTATTTT.

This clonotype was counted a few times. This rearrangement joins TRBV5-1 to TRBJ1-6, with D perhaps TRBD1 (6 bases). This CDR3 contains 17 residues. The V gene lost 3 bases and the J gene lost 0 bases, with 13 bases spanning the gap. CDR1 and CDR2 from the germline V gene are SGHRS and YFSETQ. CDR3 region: CASSSGGLSSYNSPLHF. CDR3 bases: TGCGCCAGCAGCTCGGGGGGGCTAAGCTCCTATAATTCACCCCTCCACTTT.

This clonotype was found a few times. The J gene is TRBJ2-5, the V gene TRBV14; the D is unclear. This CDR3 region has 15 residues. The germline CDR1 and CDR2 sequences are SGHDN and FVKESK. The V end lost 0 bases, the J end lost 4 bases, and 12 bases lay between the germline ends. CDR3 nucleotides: TGTGCCAGCAGCCAAGAAGTGGGGATCCCAGAGACCCAGTACTTC. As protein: CASSQEVGIPETQYF.

The CDR3 sequence is CASSLGRTYVTQYF. CDR3 bases: TGTGCCAGCAGCTTAGGCCGTACTTACGTGACCCAGTACTTC. The chain links TRBV13 to TRBJ2-5; D is unclear. Trimming removed 0 bases at V and 7 bases at J, with 12 bases between. Germline CDR1 is PRHDT and CDR2 is FYEKMQ (reference sequence). The CDR3 has 14 amino acids.

CDR3 residues: CAIGTGETYEQYF. For the CDR3, the DNA is TGTGCCATCGGGACAGGGGAAACCTACGAGCAGTACTTC. This chain joins TRBV10-3 and TRBJ2-7, with 10 bases identical to TRBD1. Germline loops: CDR1 ENHRY, CDR2 SYGVKD. The V gene end was trimmed by 8 bases and the J gene end by 2 bases; junction bases not matched to a gene: 3. The CDR3 runs to 13 residues.

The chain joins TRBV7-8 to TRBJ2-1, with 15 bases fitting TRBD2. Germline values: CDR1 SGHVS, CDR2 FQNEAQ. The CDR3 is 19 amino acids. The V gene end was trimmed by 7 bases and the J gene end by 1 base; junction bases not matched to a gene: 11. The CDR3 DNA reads TGTGCCAGCACCCCCCGGACTAGCGGGGGGGCGGGGTCCTACAATGAGCAGTTCTTC. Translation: CASTPRTSGGAGSYNEQFF.

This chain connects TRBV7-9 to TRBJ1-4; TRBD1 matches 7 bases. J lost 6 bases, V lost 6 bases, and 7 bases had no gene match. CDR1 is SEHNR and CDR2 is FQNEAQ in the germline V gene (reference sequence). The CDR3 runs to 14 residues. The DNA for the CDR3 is TGTGCCAGCAGGACAGGGCCCATGGATGAAAAACTGTTTTTT. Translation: CASRTGPMDEKLFF. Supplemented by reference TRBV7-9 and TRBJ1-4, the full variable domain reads DTGVSQNPRHKITKRGQNVTFRCDPISEHNRLYWYRQTLGQGPEFLTYFQNEAQLEKSRLLSDRFSAERPKGSFSTLEIQRTEQGDSAMYLCASRTGPMDEKLFFGSGTQLSVL.

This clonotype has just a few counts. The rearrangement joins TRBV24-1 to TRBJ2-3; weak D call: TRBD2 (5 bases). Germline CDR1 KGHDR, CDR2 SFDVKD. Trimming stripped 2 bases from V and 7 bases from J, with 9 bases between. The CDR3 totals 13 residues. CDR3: CATSDSGVYTQYF. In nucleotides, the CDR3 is TGTGCCACCAGTGATTCCGGGGTCTATACGCAGTATTTT.

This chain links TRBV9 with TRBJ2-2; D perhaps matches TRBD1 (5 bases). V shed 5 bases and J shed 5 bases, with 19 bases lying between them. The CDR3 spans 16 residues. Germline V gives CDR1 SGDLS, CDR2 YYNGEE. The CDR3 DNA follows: TGTGCCAGCAGTGAAACAGGCTCCCCGGTGACCGGGGAGCTGTTTTTT. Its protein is CASSETGSPVTGELFF.

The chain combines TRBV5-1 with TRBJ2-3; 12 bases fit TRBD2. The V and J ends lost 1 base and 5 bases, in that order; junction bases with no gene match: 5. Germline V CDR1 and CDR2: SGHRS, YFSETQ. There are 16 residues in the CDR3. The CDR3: CASSLKLAGGGDTQYF. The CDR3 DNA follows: TGCGCCAGCAGCTTGAAACTAGCGGGGGGTGGAGATACGCAGTATTTT.

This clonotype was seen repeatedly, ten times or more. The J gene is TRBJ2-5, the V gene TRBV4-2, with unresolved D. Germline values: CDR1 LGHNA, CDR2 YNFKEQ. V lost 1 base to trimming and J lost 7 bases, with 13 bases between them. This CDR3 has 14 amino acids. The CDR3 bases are TGTGCCAGCAGCCAAGCCCCAATGGTGGGGACCCAGTACTTC. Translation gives CASSQAPMVGTQYF.

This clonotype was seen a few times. CDR3 amino acids: CASSLGGAGGGNIQYF. The CDR3 DNA reads as TGTGCCAGCAGTTTAGGGGGGGCCGGCGGTGGGAACATTCAGTACTTC. The J gene is TRBJ2-4, the V gene TRBV28; a possible D gene is TRBD2 (7 bases). Germline V gene sequence: CDR1 MDHEN, CDR2 SYDVKM. The V end lost 2 bases, the J end lost 7 bases, and 18 bases lay between the germline ends. The CDR3 totals 16 residues.